A selection of T cell receptor beta chains follows, all from one sample in a study of a mutant IDH1 vaccine in newly diagnosed glioma. Produced via immunoSEQ multiplex PCR; TCRdb's table is partial and in-frame only. This table has around 59,000 clones, more than 85% appearing once. The sequencing used PBMCs, collected from a glioma patient treated with radiotherapy, temozolomide or both. Receptor source: a man in his fifties or sixties with glioma. CDR3s include the opening cysteine and the closing phenylalanine or tryptophan. A D gene is named only where the DNA matches it firmly. Rows may omit the clone size; those that give it use once, few, many or a size class.

D gene,J gene,CDR3 length,V gene,clone size,CDR3 protein,CDR3 DNA
.,TRBJ2-6,16,TRBV18,.,CASSPSVLSGANVLTF,TGTGCCAGCTCACCATCTGTCCTCTCTGGGGCCAACGTCCTGACTTTC
.,TRBJ1-5,15,TRBV2,.,CASSGGIGSNQPQHF,TGTGCCAGCAGTGGGGGGATAGGGAGCAATCAGCCCCAGCATTTT
.,TRBJ2-1,19,TRBV5-4,.,CASSLSAVVGSSSYNEQFF,TGTGCCAGCAGCTTGTCCGCGGTTGTAGGGAGCAGCTCCTACAATGAGCAGTTCTTC
TRBD2,TRBJ2-7,15,TRBV7-2,.,CASRALGGDLYEQYF,TGTGCCAGCAGAGCTTTGGGGGGGGACCTCTACGAGCAGTACTTC
TRBD2,TRBJ2-1,17,TRBV5-1,.,CASSLVPSGGGRNEQFF,TGCGCCAGCAGCTTGGTTCCTAGCGGGGGGGGCAGAAATGAGCAGTTCTTC
TRBD1,TRBJ1-2,16,TRBV28,.,CASIPQGPLLNYGYTF,TGTGCCAGCATCCCACAGGGGCCTCTACTCAACTATGGCTACACCTTC
TRBD1,TRBJ1-1,14,TRBV9,.,CASSVAYRGTEAFF,TGTGCCAGCAGCGTAGCGTACAGGGGAACTGAAGCTTTCTTT
.,TRBJ1-2,16,TRBV5-1,once,CASSWDGREGNYGYTF,TGCGCCAGCAGCTGGGACGGCCGAGAAGGTAACTATGGCTACACCTTC
.,TRBJ2-7,14,TRBV7-6,.,CASSLGTDSYEQYF,TGTGCCAGCAGCTTAGGGACAGACTCCTACGAGCAGTACTTC
TRBD1,TRBJ1-4,16,TRBV7-9,few,CASSSPGTGSSEKLFF,TGTGCCAGCAGCTCCCCCGGGACAGGGAGTAGTGAAAAACTGTTTTTT
TRBD1,TRBJ1-6,14,TRBV9,.,CASSPRDSFSPLHF,TGTGCCAGCAGCCCGCGGGACAGTTTCTCACCCCTCCACTTT
.,TRBJ1-2,14,TRBV6-5,few,CASSNSGGAGGYTF,TGTGCCAGCAGTAACTCTGGGGGGGCAGGAGGCTACACCTTC
TRBD1,TRBJ2-7,18,TRBV11-2,.,CASSLVQGASSISYEQYF,TGTGCCAGCAGCTTAGTTCAGGGGGCCTCGTCAATCTCCTACGAGCAGTACTTC
.,TRBJ2-1,14,TRBV30,.,CAWSPGEGYDEQFF,TGTGCCTGGAGTCCGGGGGAAGGGTACGATGAGCAGTTCTTC
TRBD1,TRBJ1-3,16,TRBV30,once,CAWTPTGGDSGNTIYF,TGTGCCTGGACACCAACAGGGGGGGACTCTGGAAACACCATATATTTT
.,TRBJ2-2,15,TRBV5-4,.,CASSLEGGNTGELFF,TGTGCCAGCAGCTTGGAGGGGGGGAACACCGGGGAGCTGTTTTTT
.,TRBJ1-5,13,TRBV29-1,few,CSVGGANNQPQHF,TGCAGCGTTGGAGGGGCCAACAATCAGCCCCAGCATTTT
.,TRBJ2-2,16,TRBV19,.,CASNPPGGRSTGELFF,TGTGCCAGTAATCCCCCTGGCGGTCGATCCACCGGGGAGCTGTTTTTT
TRBD1,TRBJ2-3,15,TRBV5-6,once,CASRGSGQGELTQYF,TGTGCCAGCAGAGGTAGTGGTCAGGGGGAGTTAACGCAGTATTTT
.,TRBJ1-5,14,TRBV5-4,.,CASSFGTSNQPQHF,TGTGCCAGCAGCTTTGGGACAAGCAATCAGCCCCAGCATTTT
.,TRBJ2-7,13,TRBV25-1,.,CASSGGWSYEQYF,TGTGCCAGCAGCGGAGGGTGGTCCTACGAGCAGTACTTC
.,TRBJ2-6,16,TRBV4-3,.,CASSPGHGSGANVLTF,TGCGCCAGCAGCCCGGGACACGGGTCTGGGGCCAACGTCCTGACTTTC
.,TRBJ1-1,13,TRBV9,.,CASSVDAGLEAFF,TGTGCCAGCAGCGTAGATGCGGGTTTGGAAGCTTTCTTT
.,TRBJ2-2,13,TRBV5-1,few,CASSLEGSGELFF,TGCGCCAGCAGCTTGGAGGGGTCCGGGGAGCTGTTTTTT
.,TRBJ2-7,12,TRBV6-5,.,CASSNYSYEQYF,TGTGCCAGCAGTAACTACAGCTACGAGCAGTACTTC
.,TRBJ1-6,14,TRBV7-9,.,CASSWGSYNSPLHF,TGTGCCAGCAGCTGGGGCAGTTATAATTCACCCCTCCACTTT
TRBD1,TRBJ1-6,19,TRBV5-5,.,CASSLRQGGLSSYNSPLHF,TGTGCCAGCAGCTTACGACAGGGGGGTTTGAGCTCCTATAATTCACCCCTCCACTTT
.,TRBJ2-1,17,TRBV2,.,CASSEALSDSSYNEQFF,TGTGCCAGCAGTGAAGCGCTTAGCGACAGCTCCTACAATGAGCAGTTCTTC
TRBD2,TRBJ2-7,18,TRBV11-3,.,CASRGGGERGPFSYEQYF,TGTGCCAGCAGGGGGGGTGGGGAGCGGGGACCCTTTTCCTACGAGCAGTACTTC
.,TRBJ1-2,16,TRBV19,.,CASSTKGGDRSYGYTF,TGTGCCAGTAGCACTAAAGGTGGGGATCGGAGCTATGGCTACACCTTC